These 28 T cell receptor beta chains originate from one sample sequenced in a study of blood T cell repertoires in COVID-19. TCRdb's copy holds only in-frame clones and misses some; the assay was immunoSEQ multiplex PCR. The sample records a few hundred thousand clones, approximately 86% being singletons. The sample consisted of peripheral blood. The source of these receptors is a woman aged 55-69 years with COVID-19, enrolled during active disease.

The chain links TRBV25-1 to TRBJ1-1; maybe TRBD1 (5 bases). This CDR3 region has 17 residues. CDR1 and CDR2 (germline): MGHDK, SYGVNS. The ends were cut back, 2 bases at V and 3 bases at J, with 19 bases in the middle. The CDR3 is CASSEMGWGGEDTEAFF. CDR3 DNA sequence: TGTGCCAGCAGTGAAATGGGTTGGGGGGGAGAGGACACTGAAGCTTTCTTT.

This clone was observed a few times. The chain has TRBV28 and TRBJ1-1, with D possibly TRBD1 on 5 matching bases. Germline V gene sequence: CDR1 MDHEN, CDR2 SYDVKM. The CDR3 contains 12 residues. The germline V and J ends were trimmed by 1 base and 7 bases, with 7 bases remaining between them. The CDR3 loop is CASSLFGGEAFF. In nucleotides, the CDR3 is TGTGCCAGCAGTTTATTCGGGGGTGAAGCTTTCTTT.

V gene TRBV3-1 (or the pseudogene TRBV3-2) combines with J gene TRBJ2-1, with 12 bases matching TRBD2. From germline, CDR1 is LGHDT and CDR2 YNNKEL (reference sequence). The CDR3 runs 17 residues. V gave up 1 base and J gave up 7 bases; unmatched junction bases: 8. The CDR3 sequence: CASSQAGLAGKGNEQFF. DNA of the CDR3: TGTGCCAGCAGCCAAGCTGGACTAGCGGGAAAAGGGAATGAGCAGTTCTTC.

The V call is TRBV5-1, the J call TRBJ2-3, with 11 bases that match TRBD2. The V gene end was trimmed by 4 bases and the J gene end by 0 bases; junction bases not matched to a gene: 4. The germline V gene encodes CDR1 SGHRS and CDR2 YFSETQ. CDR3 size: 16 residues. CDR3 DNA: TGCGCCAGCAGCATTCGGACTAGCGGGAGCACAGATACGCAGTATTTT. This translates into CASSIRTSGSTDTQYF.

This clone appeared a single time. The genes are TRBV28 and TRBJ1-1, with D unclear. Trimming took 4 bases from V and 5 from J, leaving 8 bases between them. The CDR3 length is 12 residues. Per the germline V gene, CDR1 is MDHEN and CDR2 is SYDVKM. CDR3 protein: CASSSFRTEAFF. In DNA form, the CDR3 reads TGTGCCAGCAGTTCCTTCAGAACTGAAGCTTTCTTT.

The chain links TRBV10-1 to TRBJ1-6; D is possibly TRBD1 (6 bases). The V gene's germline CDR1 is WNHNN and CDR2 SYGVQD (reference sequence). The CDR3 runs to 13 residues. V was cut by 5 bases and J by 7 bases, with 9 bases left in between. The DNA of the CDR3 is TGCGCCAGCAGTTACGGACAGAATTCACCCCTCCACTTT. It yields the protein CASSYGQNSPLHF.

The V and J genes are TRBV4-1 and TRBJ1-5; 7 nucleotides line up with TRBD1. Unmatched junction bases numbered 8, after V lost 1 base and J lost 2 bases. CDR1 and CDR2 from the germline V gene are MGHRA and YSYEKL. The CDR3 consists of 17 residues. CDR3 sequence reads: CASSQVRQGEGNQPQHF. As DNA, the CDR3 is TGCGCCAGCAGCCAAGTACGGCAGGGGGAGGGCAATCAGCCCCAGCATTTT.

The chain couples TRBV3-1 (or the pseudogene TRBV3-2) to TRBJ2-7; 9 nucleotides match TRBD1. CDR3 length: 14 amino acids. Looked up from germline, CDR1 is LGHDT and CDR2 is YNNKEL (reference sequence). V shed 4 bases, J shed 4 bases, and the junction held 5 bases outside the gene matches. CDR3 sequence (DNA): TGTGCCAGCAGCCCGACAGGGGGTGGTTACGAGCAGTACTTC. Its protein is CASSPTGGGYEQYF.

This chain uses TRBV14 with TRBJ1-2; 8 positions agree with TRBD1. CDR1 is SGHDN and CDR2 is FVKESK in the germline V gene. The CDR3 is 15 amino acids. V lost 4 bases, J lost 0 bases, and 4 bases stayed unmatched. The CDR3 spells CASSPGTGPNYGYTF. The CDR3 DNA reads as TGTGCCAGCAGCCCCGGGACAGGACCTAACTATGGCTACACCTTC.

CDR3: CASSQTGQSLSGYTF. Here the CDR3 DNA reads TGTGCCAGCAGCCAAACGGGACAGTCTCTCTCTGGCTACACCTTC. The gene calls are TRBV7-3 and TRBJ1-2; TRBD1 aligns across 7 bases. The V segment lost 5 bases and the J segment 7 bases; nucleotides outside the gene matches: 13. The CDR3 is made up of 15 amino acids. Germline V gives CDR1 SGHTA, CDR2 FQGTGA.

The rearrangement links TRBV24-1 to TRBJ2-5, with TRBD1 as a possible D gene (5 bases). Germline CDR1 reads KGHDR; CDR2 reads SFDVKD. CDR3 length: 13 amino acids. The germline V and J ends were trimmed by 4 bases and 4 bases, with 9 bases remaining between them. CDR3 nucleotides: TGTGCCACCAGTGACCCAGGGTTAGAGACCCAGTACTTC. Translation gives CATSDPGLETQYF.

CDR3 nucleotides: TGTGCCAGCAGCGAGAGATGGGATACGCAGTATTTT. Translating it yields CASSERWDTQYF. This rearrangement joins TRBV7-9 to TRBJ2-3, with D hard to call. V dropped 5 bases and J dropped 6 bases, with 9 bases sitting between them. From germline, CDR1 is SEHNR and CDR2 FQNEAQ (reference sequence). The CDR3 contains 12 residues.

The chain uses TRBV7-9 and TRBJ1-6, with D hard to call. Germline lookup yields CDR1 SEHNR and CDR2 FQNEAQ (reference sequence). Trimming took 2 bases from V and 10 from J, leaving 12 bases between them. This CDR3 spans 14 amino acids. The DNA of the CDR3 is TGTGCCAGCAGCTTAAACCAGGTCGGCTCACCCCTCCACTTT. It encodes CASSLNQVGSPLHF.

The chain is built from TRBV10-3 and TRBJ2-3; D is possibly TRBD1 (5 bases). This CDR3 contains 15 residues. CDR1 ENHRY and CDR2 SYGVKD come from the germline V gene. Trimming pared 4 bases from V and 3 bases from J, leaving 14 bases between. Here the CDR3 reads CAISAGHPITDTQYF. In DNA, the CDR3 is TGTGCCATCAGTGCCGGACACCCTATAACAGATACGCAGTATTTT.

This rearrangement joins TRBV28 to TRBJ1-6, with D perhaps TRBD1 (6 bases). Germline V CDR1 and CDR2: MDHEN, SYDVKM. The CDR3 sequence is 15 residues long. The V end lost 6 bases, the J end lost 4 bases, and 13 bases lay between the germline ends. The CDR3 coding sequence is TGTGCCAGCAGCCGTACAGGGACGTATAATTCACCCCTCCACTTT. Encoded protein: CASSRTGTYNSPLHF.

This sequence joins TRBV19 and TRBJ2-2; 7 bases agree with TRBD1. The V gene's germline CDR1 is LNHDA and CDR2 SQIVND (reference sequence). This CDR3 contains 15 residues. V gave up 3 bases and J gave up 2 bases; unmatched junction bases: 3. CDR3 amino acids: CASSITGDNTGELFF. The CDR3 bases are TGTGCCAGTAGTATCACAGGGGATAACACCGGGGAGCTGTTTTTT.

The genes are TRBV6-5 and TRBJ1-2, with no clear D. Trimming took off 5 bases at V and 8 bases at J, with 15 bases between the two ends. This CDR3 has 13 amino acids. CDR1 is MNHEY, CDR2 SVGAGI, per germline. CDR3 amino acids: CASSRLEGLGYTF. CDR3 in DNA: TGTGCCAGCAGTCGACTAGAAGGTCTGGGCTACACCTTC.

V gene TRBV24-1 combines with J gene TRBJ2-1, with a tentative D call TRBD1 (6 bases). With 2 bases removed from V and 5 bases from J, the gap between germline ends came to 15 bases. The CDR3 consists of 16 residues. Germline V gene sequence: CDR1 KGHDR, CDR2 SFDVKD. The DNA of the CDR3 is TGTGCCACCAGTGATTGGGGGCAGGGGTCCAACAATGAGCAGTTCTTC. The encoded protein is CATSDWGQGSNNEQFF.

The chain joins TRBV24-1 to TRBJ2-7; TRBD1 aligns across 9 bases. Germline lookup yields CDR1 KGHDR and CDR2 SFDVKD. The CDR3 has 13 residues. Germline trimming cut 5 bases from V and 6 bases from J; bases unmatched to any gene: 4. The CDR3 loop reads CATSVTGGIEQYF. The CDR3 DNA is TGTGCCACCAGTGTAACAGGGGGCATCGAGCAGTACTTC.

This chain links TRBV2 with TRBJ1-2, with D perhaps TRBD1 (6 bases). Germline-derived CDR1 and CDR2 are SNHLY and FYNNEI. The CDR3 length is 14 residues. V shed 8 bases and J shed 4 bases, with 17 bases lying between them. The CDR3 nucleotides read TGTGCCAGCCTGGATCGGGGGGCGGGCTATGGCTACACCTTC. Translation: CASLDRGAGYGYTF. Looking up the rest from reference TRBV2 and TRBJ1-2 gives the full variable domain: EPEVTQTPSHQVTQMGQEVILRCVPISNHLYFYWYRQILGQKVEFLVSFYNNEISEKSEIFDDQFSVERPDGSNFTLKIRSTKLEDSAMYFCASLDRGAGYGYTFGSGTRLTVV.

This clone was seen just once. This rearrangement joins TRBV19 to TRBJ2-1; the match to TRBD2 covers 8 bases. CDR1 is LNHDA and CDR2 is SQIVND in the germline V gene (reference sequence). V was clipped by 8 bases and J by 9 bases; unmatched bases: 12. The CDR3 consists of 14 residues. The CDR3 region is CASASGTSLVEQFF. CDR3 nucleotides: TGTGCCAGTGCCTCCGGGACTAGTTTGGTTGAGCAGTTCTTC.

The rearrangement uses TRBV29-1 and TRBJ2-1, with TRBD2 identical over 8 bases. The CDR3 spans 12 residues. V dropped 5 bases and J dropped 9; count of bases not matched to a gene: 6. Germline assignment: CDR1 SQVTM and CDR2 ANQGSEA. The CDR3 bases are TGCAGCGTTACCGGGACTAGAGGTGAGCAGTTCTTC. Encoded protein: CSVTGTRGEQFF.

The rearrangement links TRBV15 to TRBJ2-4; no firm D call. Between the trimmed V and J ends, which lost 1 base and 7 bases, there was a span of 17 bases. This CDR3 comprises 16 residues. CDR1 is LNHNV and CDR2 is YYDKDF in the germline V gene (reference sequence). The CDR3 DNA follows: TGTGCCACCAGCAGAGGGGCTGGTGGTGCTGTTAACATTCAGTACTTC. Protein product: CATSRGAGGAVNIQYF.

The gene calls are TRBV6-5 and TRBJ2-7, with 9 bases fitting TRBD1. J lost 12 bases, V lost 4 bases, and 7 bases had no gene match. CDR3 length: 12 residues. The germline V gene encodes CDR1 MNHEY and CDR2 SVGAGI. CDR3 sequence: CASSSDRGTGYF. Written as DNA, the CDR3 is TGTGCCAGCAGTTCGGACAGGGGTACGGGGTACTTC.

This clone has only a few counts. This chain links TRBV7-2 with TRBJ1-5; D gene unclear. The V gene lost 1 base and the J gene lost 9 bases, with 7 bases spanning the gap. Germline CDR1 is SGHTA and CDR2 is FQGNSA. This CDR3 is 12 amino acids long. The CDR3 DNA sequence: TGTGCCAGCAGCTTAGGAGCCGGGCCCCAGCATTTT. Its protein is CASSLGAGPQHF.

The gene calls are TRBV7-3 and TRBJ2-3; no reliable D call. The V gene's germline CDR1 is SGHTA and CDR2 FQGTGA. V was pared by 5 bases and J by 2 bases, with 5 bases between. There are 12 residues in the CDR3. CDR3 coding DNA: TGTGCCAGCAGCCCTACCACAGATACGCAGTATTTT. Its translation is CASSPTTDTQYF.

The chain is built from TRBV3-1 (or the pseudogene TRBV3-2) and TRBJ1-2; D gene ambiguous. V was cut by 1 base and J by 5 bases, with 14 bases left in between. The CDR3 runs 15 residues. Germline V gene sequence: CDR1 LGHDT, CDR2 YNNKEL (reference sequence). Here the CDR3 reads CASSQARHTRYGYTF. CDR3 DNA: TGTGCCAGCAGCCAAGCTCGTCACACCCGATATGGCTACACCTTC.

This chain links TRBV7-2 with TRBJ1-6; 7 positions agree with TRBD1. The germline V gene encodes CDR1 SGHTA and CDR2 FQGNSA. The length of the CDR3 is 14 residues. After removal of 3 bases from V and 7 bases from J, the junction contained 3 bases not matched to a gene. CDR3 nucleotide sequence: TGTGCCAGCAGCTTCCGGGACAGAAATTCACCCCTCCACTTT. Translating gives CASSFRDRNSPLHF.